This TCR beta chain was identified during a study of T cell responses to AZD1222 COVID-19 vaccine. Points on this clone: No antigen is known for it.

Trimming shortened V by 5 bases and J by 0 bases, and 13 bases separated the two germline ends. The germline V gene has CDR1 MNHEY and CDR2 SMNVEV (reference sequence). The CDR3 is made up of 15 amino acids. TCRdb's copy holds only in-frame clones and misses some; the assay was immunoSEQ multiplex PCR. The data show about 140,000 clones, around nine tenths seen once. Notes on the study in general: Vaccine-associated CD4 TCRs ranged over spike, dominating at 160-218 and 743-854. In all cases, repertoires were sampled only after the peak T cell response. Seropositive at baseline were only six AZD1222 recipients. Most donors were white British, females outnumbered males, and clonal diversity was possibly underestimated.

The source of this sequence is an adult in good health. The input for sequencing was peripheral blood, taken on day 0 of AZD1222 vaccination. V gene TRBV27 combines with J gene TRBJ1-2, with D hard to call. CDR3: CASSPAEVSNYGYTF. The CDR3 DNA reads TGTGCCAGCAGTCCTGCCGAGGTTTCTAACTATGGCTACACCTTC.